The 27 T cell receptor beta chains below all came from one sample that was sequenced in a study of blood T cell repertoires in COVID-19. Data came from immunoSEQ multiplex PCR; TCRdb stores just in-frame clones and leaves some out. The top ten hold less than 4.5% of the sample, which has 150,000 to 200,000 clones, approximately 82% seen once. The sequencing sample was made of PBMCs or T cells enriched from blood (not recorded which). These receptors were taken from a woman in her forties or fifties in a cohort exposed to, infected with or recovered from COVID-19 (not recorded which).

The genes are TRBV25-1 and TRBJ1-2; D remains ambiguous. This CDR3 region has 17 residues. Germline V lookup: CDR1 MGHDK, CDR2 SYGVNS. Trimming left V 3 bases short and J 1 base short, with 18 bases between. The CDR3 nucleotides read TGTGCCAGCAGTGATTCTGGGCGTTTCGGCAGTAACTATGGCTACACCTTC. Protein sequence: CASSDSGRFGSNYGYTF.

The chain uses TRBV15 and TRBJ1-4; 7 nucleotides agree with TRBD1. Germline V CDR1 and CDR2: LNHNV, YYDKDF (reference sequence). The junction had 8 bases not matched to a gene; V was cut back by 3 bases and J by 7 bases. The CDR3 sequence is 15 residues long. The CDR3 region has the DNA TGTGCCACCAGCAGTAAAGACAGGGTTGGTGAAAAACTGTTTTTT. Protein sequence: CATSSKDRVGEKLFF.

V and J are TRBV30 and TRBJ2-7, with 9 nucleotides matching TRBD2. Germline CDR1 is GTSNPN and CDR2 is SVGIG (reference sequence). V lost 0 bases and J lost 4; bases outside the gene matches: 1. CDR3 length equals 13 residues. CDR3 DNA: TGTGCCTGGAGTGTTCTAGCGGGATACGAGCAGTACTTC. It specifies CAWSVLAGYEQYF. Complete variable domain (other parts from reference TRBV30 and TRBJ2-7): SQTIHQWPATLVQPVGSPLSLECTVEGTSNPNLYWYRQAAGRGLQLLFYSVGIGQISSEVPQNLSASRPQDRQFILSSKKLLLSDSGFYLCAWSVLAGYEQYFGPGTRLTVT.

V is TRBV19 and J is TRBJ1-2; D is unclear. This CDR3 comprises 14 residues. V lost 7 bases, J lost 1 base, and 13 bases lay in between. Germline V lookup: CDR1 LNHDA, CDR2 SQIVND (reference sequence). The CDR3 spells CASNPQPSNYGYTF. For the CDR3, the DNA is TGTGCCAGTAATCCACAGCCGAGTAACTATGGCTACACCTTC.

This chain links TRBV7-9 with TRBJ2-1; D might be TRBD1 (5 bases). This CDR3 comprises 14 residues. Germline lookup yields CDR1 SEHNR and CDR2 FQNEAQ (reference sequence). V lost 4 bases, J lost 5 bases, and 12 bases lay in between. The CDR3 sequence is CASSSAGSHNEQFF. The CDR3 DNA reads TGTGCCAGCAGCTCTGCAGGGTCACACAATGAGCAGTTCTTC.

V gene TRBV29-1 combines with J gene TRBJ2-3, with D possibly TRBD1 on 5 matching bases. Trimming cost V 5 bases and J 3 bases, with 27 bases left between them. In germline, CDR1 is SQVTM, CDR2 ANQGSEA. The CDR3 covers 18 residues. The CDR3 spells CSVTLQRQGEVWTDTQYF. CDR3 DNA: TGCAGCGTTACGCTCCAGCGTCAGGGCGAGGTTTGGACAGATACGCAGTATTTT.

J is TRBJ2-1 and V is TRBV7-3, with 10 bases matching TRBD2. Trimming took 2 bases from V and 9 from J; bases not matched to a gene: 10. The CDR3 spans 16 residues. CDR1 and CDR2 (germline): SGHTA, FQGTGA. CDR3 coding DNA: TGTGCCAGCAGCTTACAAGCGGGAGGGCCGAGTAGTGAGCAGTTCTTC. It specifies CASSLQAGGPSSEQFF.

J is TRBJ1-5 and V is TRBV28, with unresolved D. There are 13 residues in the CDR3. V gave up 3 bases and J gave up 6 bases, with 9 bases separating them. Germline V gene lookup returns CDR1 MDHEN and CDR2 SYDVKM. The DNA of the CDR3 is TGTGCCAGCAGTTTTGATCGGGTTCAGCCCCAGCATTTT. It codes for CASSFDRVQPQHF.

The chain carries TRBV7-9 and TRBJ2-7; D ambiguous. This CDR3 region has 11 residues. The V end lost 5 bases, the J end lost 9 bases, and 11 bases lay between the germline ends. CDR1 is SEHNR, CDR2 FQNEAQ, per germline (reference sequence). The CDR3 DNA sequence: TGTGCCAGCAGCCAGATGGGCGTGCAGTACTTC. This gives the protein CASSQMGVQYF.

CDR3 nucleotide sequence: TGTGCCAGCGCAACGGGACAGGGAGACAATCAGCCCCAGCATTTT. Amino acids: CASATGQGDNQPQHF. The chain recombines TRBV5-8 with TRBJ1-5; 9 bases match TRBD1. Germline-derived CDR1 and CDR2 are SGHTS and YDEGEE. The ends lost 7 bases at V and 3 bases at J; junction bases unmatched: 8. This CDR3 region has 15 residues.

The chain couples TRBV11-2 to TRBJ1-1, with D tentatively TRBD1 (5 bases). CDR3 length: 16 residues. Per the germline V gene, CDR1 is SGHAT and CDR2 is FQNNGV. V lost 4 bases to trimming and J lost 1 base, with 16 bases between them. In nucleotides, the CDR3 is TGTGCCAGCAGCTCTGACCGGGGGACGTGGAACACTGAAGCTTTCTTT. Protein sequence: CASSSDRGTWNTEAFF.

This clone was observed a handful of times. The J gene is TRBJ1-6, the V gene TRBV5-1, with D unresolved. V was shortened by 4 bases and J by 7 bases, with 18 bases between the two germline ends. CDR1 and CDR2 (germline): SGHRS, YFSETQ. The CDR3 runs 16 residues. The CDR3 bases are TGCGCCAGCAGCCCTGAACCGGGAAAGCAGAATTCACCCCTCCACTTT. This sequence encodes CASSPEPGKQNSPLHF.

V is TRBV18 and J is TRBJ1-1, with D perhaps TRBD1 (5 bases). CDR1 is KGHSH, CDR2 LQKENI, per germline. Between the trimmed V and J ends, which lost 1 base and 0 bases, there was a span of 9 bases. The CDR3 spans 15 residues. CDR3 in DNA: TGTGCCAGCTCACCACAACAGGAAATGAACACTGAAGCTTTCTTT. Protein sequence: CASSPQQEMNTEAFF.

The chain uses TRBV6-5 and TRBJ2-1; D remains unclear. The germline CDR1 and CDR2 sequences are MNHEY and SVGAGI. This CDR3 comprises 14 residues. V lost 6 bases to trimming and J lost 10 bases, with 19 bases between them. The CDR3 reads CASRQQLQCCEQFF. For the CDR3, the DNA is TGTGCCAGCAGGCAACAGCTACAATGTTGCGAGCAGTTCTTC.

The V and J genes are TRBV7-8 and TRBJ1-6; 9 bases match TRBD1. This CDR3 has 16 residues. Trimming removed 0 bases from V and 9 bases from J; junction bases left unmatched: 6. Per germline, CDR1 SGHVS and CDR2 FQNEAQ. This CDR3 reads CASSLAAGTGSSPLHF. In nucleotides, the CDR3 is TGTGCCAGCAGCTTAGCGGCCGGGACAGGGAGTTCACCCCTCCACTTT.

A few counts support this clone. The rearrangement uses TRBV4-1 and TRBJ1-2, with TRBD1 as a possible D gene (5 bases). CDR1 is MGHRA and CDR2 is YSYEKL in the germline V gene. Trimming pared 0 bases from V and 2 bases from J, leaving 10 bases between. The CDR3 is made up of 15 amino acids. The CDR3 nucleotides read TGCGCCAGCAGCCAAGATCCAGGGTACAACTATGGCTACACCTTC. This gives the protein CASSQDPGYNYGYTF.

This clone appeared a single time. The rearrangement uses TRBV28 and TRBJ1-1; D possibly corresponds to TRBD1 (6 bases). The CDR3 runs to 13 residues. Germline CDR1 and CDR2: MDHEN and SYDVKM. Trimming pared 4 bases from V and 2 bases from J, leaving 8 bases between. CDR3: CASSWTVNTEAFF. The CDR3 DNA reads as TGTGCCAGCAGTTGGACAGTTAACACTGAAGCTTTCTTT.

The rearrangement uses TRBV6-5 and TRBJ2-7; D possibly corresponds to TRBD1 (5 bases). There are 13 residues in the CDR3. CDR1 MNHEY and CDR2 SVGAGI come from the germline V gene. The V and J ends lost 7 bases and 3 bases respectively, with 13 bases between them. The CDR3 nucleotides read TGTGCCAGCACTTCAGGGCAACACTACGAGCAGTACTTC. This codes for CASTSGQHYEQYF.

The V call is TRBV19, the J call TRBJ1-2, with 7 positions matching TRBD1. This CDR3 has 13 amino acids. CDR1 and CDR2 (germline): LNHDA, SQIVND (reference sequence). Germline trimming cut 4 bases from V and 2 bases from J; bases unmatched to any gene: 1. The CDR3 sequence: CASSSRGNYGYTF. The CDR3 DNA reads as TGTGCCAGTAGTAGCAGGGGGAACTATGGCTACACCTTC.

As concerns this clone: The same CDR3 also results from other DNA sequences found in this sample. V usage is TRBV7-9 and J usage is TRBJ1-2, with 8 bases identical to TRBD1. The CDR3 has 13 residues. The germline gives CDR1 SEHNR, CDR2 FQNEAQ (reference sequence). J was trimmed by 4 bases and V by 3 bases; bases with no gene match: 1. CDR3 residues: CASSFGQGYGYTF. CDR3 sequence (DNA): TGTGCCAGCAGCTTCGGACAGGGCTATGGCTACACCTTC.

This CDR3 reads CASSLGLQGAEAFF. CDR3 coding DNA: TGTGCCAGCAGCTTAGGCCTCCAGGGGGCTGAAGCTTTCTTT. The chain recombines TRBV13 with TRBJ1-1; 7 bases match TRBD1. The CDR3 is 14 residues long. The junction had 4 bases not matched to a gene; V was cut back by 0 bases and J by 6 bases. The germline gives CDR1 PRHDT, CDR2 FYEKMQ (reference sequence).

The V call is TRBV28, the J call TRBJ1-2, with 8 bases aligning to TRBD1. Germline V lookup: CDR1 MDHEN, CDR2 SYDVKM. J was trimmed by 2 bases and V by 7 bases; bases with no gene match: 6. This CDR3 region has 14 residues. The CDR3 DNA is TGTGCCAGCACCACTACAGGGGGGAACTATGGCTACACCTTC. Translated: CASTTTGGNYGYTF.

The chain carries TRBV18 and TRBJ2-1; a weak D match, TRBD1 (6 bases). The CDR3 has 16 residues. The V end was cut by 3 bases, the J end by 4 bases, with 16 bases between. CDR1 is KGHSH, CDR2 LQKENI, per germline. CDR3 coding DNA: TGTGCCAGCTCACCCGGGACATTTGGGTCTTACAATGAGCAGTTCTTC. It translates to CASSPGTFGSYNEQFF.

CDR3 DNA: TGTGCCAGCAGCGGAGCCGGGACAGGGGGCTACGAGCAGTACTTC. Translated, it gives CASSGAGTGGYEQYF. The chain combines TRBV7-2 with TRBJ2-7; 11 positions agree with TRBD1. In germline, CDR1 is SGHTA, CDR2 FQGNSA. The trim removed 5 bases at V and 3 bases at J, leaving 6 bases unmatched. CDR3 length: 15 residues.

The chain couples TRBV5-1 to TRBJ1-2; D uncertain. The CDR3 sequence is 14 residues long. Germline loops: CDR1 SGHRS, CDR2 YFSETQ. The V end was cut by 0 bases, the J end by 1 base, with 7 bases between. For the CDR3, the DNA is TGCGCCAGCAGCTTGGGGCAAAGTAACTATGGCTACACCTTC. Its protein is CASSLGQSNYGYTF.

The J gene is TRBJ1-1, the V gene TRBV18, with TRBD1 matching 9 bases. Germline V lookup: CDR1 KGHSH, CDR2 LQKENI. The length of the CDR3 is 18 residues. Losses at the gene ends were 3 bases for V and 3 bases for J; bases not matched to a gene: 14. The CDR3 is CASSPSRSTGGRDTEAFF. The DNA of the CDR3 is TGTGCCAGCTCACCCTCCAGGTCGACAGGGGGTAGGGACACTGAAGCTTTCTTT.

This chain uses TRBV29-1 with TRBJ2-7; 14 positions agree with TRBD2. This CDR3 has 16 amino acids. With V trimmed by 3 bases and J by 7 bases, 11 bases remained unmatched. CDR1 and CDR2 from the germline V gene are SQVTM and ANQGSEA. As DNA, the CDR3 is TGCAGCGTTGACGGTGGGACTAGCGGGAGTTCGGGGGAGCAGTACTTC. This encodes CSVDGGTSGSSGEQYF.